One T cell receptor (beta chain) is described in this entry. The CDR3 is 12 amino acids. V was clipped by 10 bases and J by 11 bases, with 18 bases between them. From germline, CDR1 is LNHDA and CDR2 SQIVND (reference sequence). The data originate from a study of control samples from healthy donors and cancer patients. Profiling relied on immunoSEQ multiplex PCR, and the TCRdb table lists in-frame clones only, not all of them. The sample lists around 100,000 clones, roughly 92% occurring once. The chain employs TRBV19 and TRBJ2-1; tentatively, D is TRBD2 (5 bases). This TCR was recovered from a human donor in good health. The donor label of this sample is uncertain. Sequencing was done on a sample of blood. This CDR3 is CATTLAGGKQFF. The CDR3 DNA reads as TGTGCCACCACGCTTGCGGGCGGAAAGCAGTTCTTC.